The clone carrying this TCR beta chain was detected only a few times. Its specificity is unknown. Sequenced by immunoSEQ multiplex PCR; TCRdb stores in-frame clones only, minus some. The data show 90,000 to 150,000 clones, about 93% seen once. The data belong to a study of graft-versus-host responses after intestinal transplantation. On the study more broadly: Multivisceral, liver-intestinal, or isolated intestinal transplants were performed in recipients. Study outcomes and limitations: Early post-transplant HvG declines were associated with peak circulating GvH clone levels.

The material was unstimulated CD4+ T cells sorted from spleen or lymph node cells, obtained before intestinal transplant. This receptor was taken from a human donor who received an intestinal transplant.

The CDR3 loop reads CASSLALKGVVQFF. CDR3 DNA sequence: TGTGCCAGCAGCTTAGCGCTAAAGGGGGTGGTGCAGTTCTTC. The chain employs TRBV7-2 and TRBJ2-1; tentatively, D is TRBD1 (6 bases). Trimming left V 0 bases short and J 12 bases short, with 15 bases between. This CDR3 has 14 residues. Per germline, CDR1 SGHTA and CDR2 FQGNSA.